Many counts were recorded for the clone carrying this TCR beta chain. No antigen is known for it. This entry comes from a study of T cells after yellow fever vaccination. Study details: Libraries from low-cell-number fractions were prepared with the SMART-Seq v4 Ultra Low Input RNA kit. Study outcomes and limitations: Most clones from primary vaccination resurfaced after the booster (around 97% CD4, around 90% CD8). Weaker, the secondary response peaked sooner, at day 5 versus 15.

The CDR3 spans 16 residues. V lost 3 bases to trimming and J lost 1 base, with 13 bases between them. Germline V gene sequence: CDR1 MDHEN, CDR2 SYDVKM. For TCR, cDNA came from 5'RACE template switching, which added a universal primer site and UMIs. MiXCR, run by TCRdb on the 5' RACE reads, gives a single entry per CDR3 protein. The data contain about 49,000 distinct CDR3 sequences, 6% to 8% of them seen just once; the ten biggest clones take up 28%. The material was CD8+ T cells sorted from PBMCs, obtained more than 13 days after the first yellow fever vaccination. The sequence derives from a man aged 18 to 35 who received the YFV17D yellow fever vaccine. V usage is TRBV28 and J usage is TRBJ1-5; unclear D gene. The CDR3, as DNA: TGTGCCAGCAGTTTTGGCAGGAGACCGAGCAATCAGCCCCAGCATTTT. Its protein is CASSFGRRPSNQPQHF. Full variable domain (outside the CDR3, taken from reference TRBV28 and TRBJ1-5): DVKVTQSSRYLVKRTGEKVFLECVQDMDHENMFWYRQDPGLGLRLIYFSYDVKMKEKGDIPEGYSVSREKKERFSLILESASTNQTSMYLCASSFGRRPSNQPQHFGDGTRLSIL.